Shown below are 6 T cell receptor beta chains from a single sample sequenced in a study of cytomegalovirus exposure and HLA in healthy donors. PCR employed 60 Vbeta and 13 Jbeta primers. Method: immunoSEQ multiplex PCR; TCRdb's copy keeps in-frame clones and lacks some. The sample comprises 100,000 or so clones, over 75% of which are singletons, and over 9.5% rests with the top ten. The source material was PBMCs. These receptors were taken from a man aged 40-55 years in good health and CMV-seropositive.

This clone has just one count. The V call is TRBV5-1, the J call TRBJ2-1, with 7 bases lining up with TRBD1. V shed 2 bases, J shed 1 base, and the junction held 3 bases outside the gene matches. Germline V gene lookup returns CDR1 SGHRS and CDR2 YFSETQ. This CDR3 contains 15 residues. CDR3 sequence (DNA): TGCGCCAGCAGCTTATTGGACAGGTCCTACAATGAGCAGTTCTTC. It translates to CASSLLDRSYNEQFF.

The V and J genes are TRBV5-4 and TRBJ2-7; 7 positions match TRBD1. The junction had 11 bases not matched to a gene; V was cut back by 4 bases and J by 7 bases. Germline V lookup: CDR1 SGHNT, CDR2 YYREEE (reference sequence). The CDR3 is 14 residues long. The CDR3 DNA reads TGTGCCAGCAGCCCCGTAGGGGGCAGGTGGGAGCAGTACTTC. It encodes CASSPVGGRWEQYF.

CDR3 sequence (DNA): TGTGCCATCAGTGAGTCGGACAGGGCTGGAAACACCATATATTTT. Translated: CAISESDRAGNTIYF. This sequence joins TRBV10-3 and TRBJ1-3, with 8 bases that match TRBD1. This CDR3 is built from 15 residues. The V gene's germline CDR1 is ENHRY and CDR2 SYGVKD. V lost 0 bases to trimming and J lost 2 bases; unmatched junction nucleotides: 0.

Remarks on this clone: The sample holds other DNA sequences that translate to the same CDR3. The chain joins TRBV7-9 to TRBJ2-7; D might be TRBD1 (5 bases). Per the germline V gene, CDR1 is SEHNR and CDR2 is FQNEAQ (reference sequence). Deletions cut 2 bases from V and 3 bases from J, with 5 bases between. The CDR3 is 12 residues long. CDR3 in amino acids: CASSLQGYEQYF. The DNA of the CDR3 is TGTGCCAGCAGCTTACAGGGCTACGAGCAGTACTTC.

The chain joins TRBV6-6 to TRBJ1-1; TRBD1 is a possible D gene (5 bases). V was shortened by 0 bases and J by 4 bases, with 12 bases between the two germline ends. This CDR3 contains 15 residues. From germline, CDR1 is MNHNY and CDR2 SVGAGI (reference sequence). The CDR3 here is CASSYSGTGATEAFF. The DNA for the CDR3 is TGTGCCAGCAGTTACTCTGGGACTGGAGCCACTGAAGCTTTCTTT.

This clone was counted a single time. The chain links TRBV9 to TRBJ2-1; 10 nucleotides align to TRBD1. The V gene's germline CDR1 is SGDLS and CDR2 YYNGEE. CDR3 length: 15 residues. V lost 4 bases to trimming and J lost 7 bases; unmatched junction nucleotides: 8. The CDR3 spells CASSITGTGVNEQFF. The CDR3 DNA is TGTGCCAGCAGCATCACCGGGACAGGGGTTAATGAGCAGTTCTTC. Full variable domain (rest looked up from reference TRBV9 and TRBJ2-1): DSGVTQTPKHLITATGQRVTLRCSPRSGDLSVYWYQQSLDQGLQFLIQYYNGEERAKGNILERFSAQQFPDLHSELNLSSLELGDSALYFCASSITGTGVNEQFFGPGTRLTVL.